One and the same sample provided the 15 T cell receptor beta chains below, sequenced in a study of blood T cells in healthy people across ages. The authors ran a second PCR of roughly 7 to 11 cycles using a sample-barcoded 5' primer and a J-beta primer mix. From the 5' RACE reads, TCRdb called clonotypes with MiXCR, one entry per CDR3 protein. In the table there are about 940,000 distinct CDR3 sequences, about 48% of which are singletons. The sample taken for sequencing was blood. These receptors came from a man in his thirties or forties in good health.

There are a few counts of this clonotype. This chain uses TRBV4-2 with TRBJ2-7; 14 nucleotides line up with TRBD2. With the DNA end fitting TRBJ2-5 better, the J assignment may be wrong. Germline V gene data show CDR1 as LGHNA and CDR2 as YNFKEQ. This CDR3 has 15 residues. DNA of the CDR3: TGTGCCAGCAGCCTTCGACTAGCGGGGGGGGAGACCCAGTACTTC. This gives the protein CASSLRLAGGETQYF.

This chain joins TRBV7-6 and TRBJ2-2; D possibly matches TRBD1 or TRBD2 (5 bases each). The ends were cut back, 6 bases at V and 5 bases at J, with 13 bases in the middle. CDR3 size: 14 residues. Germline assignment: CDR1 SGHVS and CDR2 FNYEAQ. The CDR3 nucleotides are TGTGCCAGCAGGCTGGGACGGTCAACCGGGGAGCTGTTTTTT. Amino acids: CASRLGRSTGELFF.

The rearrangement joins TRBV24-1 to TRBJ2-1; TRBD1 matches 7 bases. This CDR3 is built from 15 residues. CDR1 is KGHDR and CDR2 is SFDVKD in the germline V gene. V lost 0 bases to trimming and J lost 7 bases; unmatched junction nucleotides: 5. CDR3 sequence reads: CATSDLGTVSNEQFF. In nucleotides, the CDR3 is TGTGCCACCAGTGATTTGGGGACAGTGTCTAATGAGCAGTTCTTC.

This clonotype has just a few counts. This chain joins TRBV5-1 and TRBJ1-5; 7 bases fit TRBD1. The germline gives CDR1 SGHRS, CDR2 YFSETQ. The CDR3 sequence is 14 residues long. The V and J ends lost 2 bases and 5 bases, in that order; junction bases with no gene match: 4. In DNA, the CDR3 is TGCGCCAGCAGCTTCGGAGACAGGGATCAGCCCCAGCATTTT. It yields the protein CASSFGDRDQPQHF.

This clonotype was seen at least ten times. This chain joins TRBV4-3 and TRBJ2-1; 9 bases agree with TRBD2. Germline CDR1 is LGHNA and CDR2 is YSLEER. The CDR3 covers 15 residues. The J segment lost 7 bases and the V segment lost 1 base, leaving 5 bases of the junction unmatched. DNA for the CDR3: TGCGCCAGCAGCCAAGCTAGCGGGATAGGAAATGAGCAGTTCTTC. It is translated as CASSQASGIGNEQFF.

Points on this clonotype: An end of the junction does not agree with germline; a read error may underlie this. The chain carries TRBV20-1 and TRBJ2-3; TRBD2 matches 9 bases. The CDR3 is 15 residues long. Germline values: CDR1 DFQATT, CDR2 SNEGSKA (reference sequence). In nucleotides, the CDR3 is TGCAGTGCTACTGGGGCGGGGGGGAACACAGATATGCAGTATTTT. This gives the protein CSATGAGGNTDMQYF.

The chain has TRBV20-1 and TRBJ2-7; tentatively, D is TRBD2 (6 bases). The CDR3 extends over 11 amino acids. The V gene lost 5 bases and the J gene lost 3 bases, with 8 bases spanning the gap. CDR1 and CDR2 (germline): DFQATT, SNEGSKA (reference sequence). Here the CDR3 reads CSAWGVYEQYF. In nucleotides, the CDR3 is TGCAGTGCTTGGGGGGTCTACGAGCAGTACTTC.

The CDR3 region is CASSQGSSGGLIRGEQFF. As DNA, the CDR3 is TGTGCCAGCAGCCAAGGTAGTAGCGGGGGCCTAATCAGGGGGGAGCAGTTCTTC. The V gene is TRBV3-1, the J gene TRBJ2-1; 9 positions agree with TRBD2. Germline CDR1 and CDR2: LGHDT and YNNKEL (reference sequence). Unmatched junction bases numbered 17, after V lost 1 base and J lost 10 bases. This CDR3 comprises 18 residues.

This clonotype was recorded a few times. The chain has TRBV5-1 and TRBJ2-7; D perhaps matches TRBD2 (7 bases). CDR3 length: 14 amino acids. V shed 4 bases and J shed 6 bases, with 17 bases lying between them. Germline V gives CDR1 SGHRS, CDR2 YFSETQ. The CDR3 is CASSPEGGGGEQYF. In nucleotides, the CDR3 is TGCGCCAGCAGCCCCGAGGGGGGCGGGGGCGAGCAGTACTTC.

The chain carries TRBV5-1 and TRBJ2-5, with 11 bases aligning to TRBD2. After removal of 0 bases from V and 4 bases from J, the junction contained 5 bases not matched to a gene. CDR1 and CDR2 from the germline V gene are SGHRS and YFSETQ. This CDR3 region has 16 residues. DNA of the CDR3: TGCGCCAGCAGCTTGGAAGTAACTAGCGGGAGAGAGACCCAGTACTTC. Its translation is CASSLEVTSGRETQYF.

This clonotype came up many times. The CDR3 DNA sequence: TGTGCCAGCAGCTTAGAACAGGGTCCCTACGAGCAGTACTTC. Its protein is CASSLEQGPYEQYF. J is TRBJ2-7 and V is TRBV7-2; maybe TRBD1 (6 bases). This CDR3 is built from 14 residues. Germline CDR1 reads SGHTA; CDR2 reads FQGNSA. Trimming took off 1 base at V and 2 bases at J, with 9 bases between the two ends.

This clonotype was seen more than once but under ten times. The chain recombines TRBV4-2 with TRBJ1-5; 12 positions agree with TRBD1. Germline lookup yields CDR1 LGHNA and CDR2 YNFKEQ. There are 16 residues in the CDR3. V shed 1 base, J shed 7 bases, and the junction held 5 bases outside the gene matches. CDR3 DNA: TGTGCCAGCAGCCAAGGCGGGACAGGGGGCGAACAGCCCCAGCATTTT. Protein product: CASSQGGTGGEQPQHF.

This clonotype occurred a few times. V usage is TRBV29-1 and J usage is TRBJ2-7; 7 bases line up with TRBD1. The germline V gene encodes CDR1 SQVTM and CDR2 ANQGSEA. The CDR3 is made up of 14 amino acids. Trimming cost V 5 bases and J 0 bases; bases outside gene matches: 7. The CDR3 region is CSVRTGVVSYEQYF. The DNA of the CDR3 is TGCAGCGTTCGAACAGGGGTCGTCTCCTACGAGCAGTACTTC.

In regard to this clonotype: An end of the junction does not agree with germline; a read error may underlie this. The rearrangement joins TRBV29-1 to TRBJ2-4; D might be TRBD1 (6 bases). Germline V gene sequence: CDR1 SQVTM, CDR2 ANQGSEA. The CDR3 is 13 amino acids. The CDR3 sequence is CNVEGDGKNIQYF. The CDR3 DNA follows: TGCAACGTTGAGGGGGACGGTAAAAACATTCAGTACTTC.

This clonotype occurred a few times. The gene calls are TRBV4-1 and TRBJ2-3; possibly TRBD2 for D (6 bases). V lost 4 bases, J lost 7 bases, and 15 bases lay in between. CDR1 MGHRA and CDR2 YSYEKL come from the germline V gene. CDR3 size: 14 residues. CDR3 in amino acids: CASSLLPGVNTQYF. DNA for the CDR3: TGCGCCAGCAGCCTTCTCCCGGGGGTCAATACGCAGTATTTT.